This T cell receptor beta chain was identified in a study of beta chain features in type 1 diabetes. Study results and limitations: More deletions and fewer insertions at VDJ junctions were found in patients with type 1 diabetes. All four CD4+ subsets of Type 1 diabetes patients contained TCRB CDR3s that were moderately but significantly shorter.

V was clipped by 5 bases and J by 10 bases, with 23 bases between them. The CDR3 is 15 amino acids. Germline V gene lookup returns CDR1 SEHNR and CDR2 FQNEAQ (reference sequence). This clone came up a few times. Its antigen remains unknown. Per donor, one heparinised blood draw averaged roughly 110 mL. Isolation of CD4+ naive, central memory, regulatory and stem cell-like memory cells was achieved by sorting via CD45RO/CCR7/CD25/CD127/CD95/CD27. The investigators reverse transcribed all of the isolated RNA, so they sequenced expressed TCRB transcripts. Repertoires were generated with immunoSEQ multiplex PCR, while TCRdb's copy carries only in-frame clones and drops some. The sample has 300,000 to 350,000 clones, around 7.6% seen once.

The source of this sequence is a woman between 18 and 29 years old in good health. Sequenced: central memory CD4+ T cells from blood. The chain employs TRBV7-9 and TRBJ1-2, with a possible D match to TRBD1 (6 bases). CDR3 region: CASSPKVSTGFDYTF. The DNA for the CDR3 is TGTGCCAGCAGCCCGAAAGTTTCGACAGGCTTTGACTACACCTTC.